This is a list of T cell receptor beta chains from one sample in a study of spatial heterogeneity in lung cancer. TCRdb itself ran the 5' RACE reads through MiXCR, one entry per CDR3 protein. The data hold approximately 82,000 distinct CDR3 sequences, with around an eighth observed a single time. Specimen: PBMCs, collected at surgery. The receptors were gathered from a male donor with early-stage non-small cell lung cancer. CDR3s leave out the opening cysteine and the closing phenylalanine or tryptophan. A D gene is named only where the DNA matches it firmly.

TRBV24-1	.	TRBJ2-2	ATSDHRDNSNTGELF
TRBV5-1	.	TRBJ1-2	ASSLEAGANYGYT
TRBV6-6	.	TRBJ1-2	ASSSSRTDGYT
TRBV29-1	.	TRBJ2-1	SVIVDSYNEQF
TRBV20-1	.	TRBJ2-3	SPQGLDTQY
TRBV20-1	.	TRBJ2-3	SAREAGRADTQY
TRBV6-5	.	TRBJ2-7	ASSSTGGHTYEQY
TRBV7-9	.	TRBJ1-3	ASSYSSGNTIY
TRBV6-2/TRBV6-3	.	TRBJ1-5	ASSYSGDLQPQH
TRBV29-1	TRBD1	TRBJ1-5	SVITGASNQPQH
TRBV13	.	TRBJ1-1	ASSFFPGALNTEAF
TRBV11-2	.	TRBJ1-1	ASSSLPDTEAF
TRBV6-2/TRBV6-3	.	TRBJ2-7	ASSYENRVEQY
TRBV20-1	TRBD1	TRBJ2-3	SAHRGPSTDTQY
TRBV27	.	TRBJ2-4	ASSPEGETKNIQY
TRBV29-1	.	TRBJ2-1	SVKGGREQF
TRBV29-1	TRBD1	TRBJ1-6	STRDRGNSPLH
TRBV6-5	.	TRBJ2-2	ASSYSFDNTGELF
TRBV6-6	TRBD2	TRBJ2-3	ASSYSSSGSTDTQY
TRBV29-1	.	TRBJ1-2	SVESHYGYT
TRBV28	.	TRBJ1-5	ASLTGTQGQPQH
TRBV29-1	.	TRBJ1-2	SLGEIREGYT
TRBV5-1	.	TRBJ1-1	ASSLGISEAF
TRBV30	.	TRBJ2-2	AWSVLRETGELF
TRBV30	TRBD1	TRBJ1-1	AWSKDRTNTEAF
TRBV4-1	.	TRBJ2-1	ASSPGPYNEQF
TRBV29-1	.	TRBJ2-5	SPTRSPGTETQY
TRBV29-1	.	TRBJ2-1	SVTGTPWNEQF
TRBV18	.	TRBJ2-1	ASSPLSAVYNEQF
TRBV3-1	.	TRBJ2-2	ASSQELPERTGELF
TRBV6-2/TRBV6-3	.	TRBJ2-3	ASSYSGGATDTQY
TRBV12-3/TRBV12-4	TRBD2	TRBJ2-1	ASTLSGSAGNEQF
TRBV11-2	.	TRBJ2-1	ASSLAGYNEQF
TRBV5-6	.	TRBJ2-6	ASSLGTDNVLT
TRBV6-5	.	TRBJ1-1	ASSFSGLEAF
TRBV20-1	.	TRBJ2-3	SARDSKGGNLQDTQY
TRBV5-1	.	TRBJ1-2	ASSQDDYGYT
TRBV7-9	.	TRBJ2-3	ASSPTGGSTDTQY
TRBV29-1	TRBD1	TRBJ1-1	SVVTGVRGSDTEAF
TRBV25-1	.	TRBJ1-6	ASSETTVHNSPLH
TRBV19	TRBD1	TRBJ1-2	ASSIDRGHNYGYT
TRBV7-9	.	TRBJ1-2	ASSLRQEATDGYT
TRBV11-3	TRBD2	TRBJ2-7	ASYLEREQHGEQY
TRBV29-1	TRBD1	TRBJ1-3	SVDRRQGFSGNTIY
TRBV7-9	.	TRBJ2-7	ASSPVTGEQY
TRBV29-1	.	TRBJ1-2	SDAGPTNYGYT
TRBV29-1	.	TRBJ1-1	SAGKANTEAF
TRBV13	.	TRBJ1-1	ASSLRNGATMNTEAF
TRBV27	.	TRBJ2-5	ASRRGGQETQY
TRBV14	TRBD1	TRBJ2-7	ASSLRGQGYEQY
TRBV6-5	TRBD2	TRBJ2-3	ASTFSGGTDTQY
TRBV7-9	TRBD2	TRBJ2-1	ASSPMAGDNEQF
TRBV20-1	.	TRBJ1-1	SAKNTFRENTEAF
TRBV15	.	TRBJ2-1	ATSRDLGESYNEQF
TRBV11-2	.	TRBJ2-3	ASSLEGGKTSTDTQY